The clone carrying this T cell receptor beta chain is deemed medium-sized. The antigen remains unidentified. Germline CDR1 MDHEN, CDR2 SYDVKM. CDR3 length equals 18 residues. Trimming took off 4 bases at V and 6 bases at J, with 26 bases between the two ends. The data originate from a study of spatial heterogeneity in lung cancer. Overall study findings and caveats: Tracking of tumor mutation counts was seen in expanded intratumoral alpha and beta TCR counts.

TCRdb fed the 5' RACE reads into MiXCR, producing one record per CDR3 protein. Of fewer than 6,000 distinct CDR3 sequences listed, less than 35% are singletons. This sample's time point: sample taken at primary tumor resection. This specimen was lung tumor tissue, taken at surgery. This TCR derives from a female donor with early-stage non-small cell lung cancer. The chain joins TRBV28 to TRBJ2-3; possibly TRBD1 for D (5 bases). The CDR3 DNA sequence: TGTGCCAGCAGTTCCCCGCTCTCGACAGTCGGCGGCAGGGATACGCAGTATTTT. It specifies CASSSPLSTVGGRDTQYF.